Here is one T cell receptor (beta chain) with its context. Its antigen is unidentified. This CDR3 contains 17 residues. Germline CDR1 is LNHDA and CDR2 is SQIVND (reference sequence). Trimming took off 7 bases at V and 9 bases at J, with 25 bases between the two ends. This sample was included in a study of neoadjuvant nivolumab and ipilimumab in lung cancer. General study findings and limits: Only two of four nivolumab-treated tumors gained richness and clonality by surgery. Compared with tumor-adjacent uninvolved lung, resected tumors showed greater richness and clonality.

Data came from immunoSEQ multiplex PCR; TCRdb stores just in-frame clones and leaves some out. The table lists 7,000 to 9,000 clones, more than 80% of them singletons. This receptor was taken from an adult with non-small cell lung cancer. The chain is built from TRBV19 and TRBJ1-6, with a tentative D call TRBD1 (5 bases). Sequencing used tumor tissue, obtained after neoadjuvant nivolumab, alone or with ipilimumab, at or shortly before surgery. Here the CDR3 DNA reads TGTGCCAGTACCTTCGTTCTGGGCGCGCCCGGGGCTTCACCCCTCCACTTT. Its protein product is CASTFVLGAPGASPLHF. Together with reference TRBV19 and TRBJ1-6, the CDR3 gives the full variable domain: DGGITQSPKYLFRKEGQNVTLSCEQNLNHDAMYWYRQDPGQGLRLIYYSQIVNDFQKGDIAEGYSVSREKKESFPLTVTSAQKNPTAFYLCASTFVLGAPGASPLHFGNGTRLTVT.